This is a list of T cell receptor beta chains from one sample in a study of blood T cell repertoires in COVID-19. This table comes from immunoSEQ multiplex PCR, and its TCRdb copy is limited to in-frame clones, with some not included. The sample includes 200,000 to 250,000 clones, about 86% of them seen just once. The sequenced sample consisted of peripheral blood. These receptors were obtained from a man aged 18-30 years with active or convalescent COVID-19. Both conserved end residues are part of each CDR3. A D gene is named only where the DNA matches it firmly. Clone size, where shown, is once, few, many, or a class for clones that have expanded.

TRBJ1-4 | 17 | NA | TRBV6-6 | NA | CASSPGGTLTTNEKLFF | TGTGCCAGCAGTCCCGGGGGGACCCTTACAACTAATGAAAAACTGTTTTTT
TRBJ2-5 | 16 | NA | TRBV29-1 | TRBD2 | CSVEAGTSGTGETQYF | TGCAGCGTTGAAGCCGGGACTAGCGGGACGGGAGAGACCCAGTACTTC
TRBJ2-1 | 18 | once | TRBV6-4 | TRBD2 | CASSDSPLSGRVYNEQFF | TGTGCCAGCAGTGACTCCCCACTTAGCGGGAGGGTTTACAATGAGCAGTTCTTC
TRBJ1-4 | 14 | NA | TRBV5-4 | NA | CASSLAGGTEKLFF | TGTGCCAGCAGCTTGGCCGGGGGTACAGAAAAACTGTTTTTT
TRBJ2-1 | 15 | NA | TRBV2 | NA | CASSEFESSYNEQFF | TGTGCCAGCAGTGAGTTCGAGAGCTCCTACAATGAGCAGTTCTTC
TRBJ2-1 | 16 | NA | TRBV7-3 | TRBD2 | CASSILAGGFRDEQFF | TGTGCCAGCAGCATATTAGCGGGAGGGTTTCGGGATGAGCAGTTCTTC
TRBJ1-5 | 17 | NA | TRBV5-8 | TRBD1 | CASSFLEGARGNQPQHF | TGTGCCAGCAGCTTTTTAGAGGGGGCGAGGGGCAATCAGCCCCAGCATTTT
TRBJ1-2 | 14 | NA | TRBV24-1 | NA | CATSDPGQFYGYTF | TGTGCCACCAGTGACCCCGGACAGTTCTATGGCTACACCTTC
TRBJ2-2 | 15 | NA | TRBV28 | TRBD1 | CASSRTGGLYGELFF | TGTGCCAGCAGCCGGACAGGGGGGTTGTACGGGGAGCTGTTTTTT
TRBJ1-1 | 14 | few | TRBV10-1 | NA | CASSELRGSTEAFF | TGCGCCAGCAGTGAGCTAAGGGGGAGCACTGAAGCTTTCTTT
TRBJ1-1 | 13 | NA | TRBV30 | TRBD1 | CARDREVATEAFF | TGTGCCCGGGACAGGGAAGTTGCCACTGAAGCTTTCTTT
TRBJ2-7 | 14 | few | TRBV28 | TRBD1 | CASQVGTVQYEQYF | TGTGCCAGCCAGGTGGGGACAGTGCAGTACGAGCAGTACTTC
TRBJ2-7 | 17 | few | TRBV3-1/TRBV3-2 | TRBD2 | CASSQERGLAGSYEQYF | TGTGCCAGCAGCCAAGAACGAGGACTAGCGGGCTCCTACGAGCAGTACTTC
TRBJ2-5 | 14 | NA | TRBV21-1 | NA | CASSTGQGQETQYF | TGTGCCAGCAGCACGGGACAGGGACAAGAGACCCAGTACTTC
TRBJ1-1 | 15 | NA | TRBV7-9 | NA | CASSLVSGVDTEAFF | TGTGCCAGCAGCTTAGTATCCGGGGTGGACACTGAAGCTTTCTTT
TRBJ2-1 | 11 | NA | TRBV29-1 | TRBD2 | CSVEDNPLAVF | TGCAGCGTTGAAGATAACCCCCTAGCGGTCTTC
TRBJ1-1 | 15 | NA | TRBV5-6 | NA | CASSLGGRMNTEAFF | TGTGCCAGCAGCTTAGGGGGTCGGATGAACACTGAAGCTTTCTTT
TRBJ1-5 | 16 | NA | TRBV30 | NA | CAWSPTLGSNNQPQHF | TGTGCCTGGAGCCCTACCCTGGGCAGCAATAATCAGCCCCAGCATTTT
TRBJ1-5 | 13 | NA | TRBV28 | NA | CASSSHGQQPQHF | TGTGCCAGCAGCTCCCACGGACAGCAGCCCCAGCATTTT
TRBJ2-3 | 11 | NA | TRBV11-2 | NA | CASSREDTQYF | TGTGCCAGCAGCCGGGAAGATACGCAGTATTTT
TRBJ1-1 | 20 | NA | TRBV3-1/TRBV3-2 | NA | CASSPLIKWGGKGVVVEAFF | TGTGCCAGCAGCCCTCTTATCAAATGGGGAGGGAAAGGGGTGGTTGTCGAAGCTTTCTTT
TRBJ2-1 | 16 | NA | TRBV9 | NA | CASSVAGGSSYNEQFF | TGTGCCAGCAGCGTTGCAGGGGGGAGCTCCTACAATGAGCAGTTCTTC